This TCR beta chain was sequenced in a study of T cells after yellow fever vaccination (dated by TCRdb to the late 2010s). Notes on the research overall: The SMART-Seq v4 Ultra Low Input RNA kit was used to prepare libraries from fractions with low cell numbers. To follow T-cell clones before and after both primary and booster YFV17D yellow fever vaccination, bulk TCR alpha and beta repertoires underwent longitudinal sequencing. Two healthy male donors made up the cohort, one aged 18 to 30 years and the other aged 30 to 40 years. Blood was collected at multiple timepoints before and after primary and secondary immunization, and bulk PBMC replicates and cell subsets were isolated.

The treatment or condition label for this specimen denotes: live attenuated yellow fever vaccine strain. PBMCs were isolated from peripheral blood using a standard Ficoll-Paque protocol. Dynabeads CD4 and CD8 positive selection kits were used to isolate CD4 and CD8 T-cell fractions. TriZol was used to extract RNA from bulk PBMCs, CD4 and CD8 fractions, and dextramer-positive and dextramer-negative fractions. TCR cDNA was synthesized by 5'RACE template switching, through which a universal primer site and unique molecular identifiers were introduced. Priming for cDNA synthesis came from both the TCR alpha and TCR beta constant segments. Library amplification used two PCR steps, and the second PCR step added sample barcodes and sequencing adapters. Sequencing of libraries was done on Illumina HiSeq 2500 (2x100 bp) or NovaSeq (2x150 bp). As for the authors' bioinformatics: Demultiplexing of reads and collapsing into UMI consensus sequences were performed with MIGEC, and V(D)J alignment was carried out with MiXCR. Using edgeR on replicate PBMC samples, clonotypes were called vaccine-responding if FDR was below 0.01 and the log2 fold change was above 5 up to day 15. Bulk clonotypes were assigned CD4 or CD8 identity according to which sequenced CD4 or CD8 repertoire held them at higher abundance. The public reads were run again by TCRdb, first through fastp at Q25 and then through MiXCR, and only productive beta chains were kept. Every CDR3 protein is listed once, alongside the most common genes and DNA of its rows. V and J calls and clone size were set by TCRdb, not the authors. For this sample there are 140,000 to 150,000 distinct CDR3 sequences; 6.6% appear just once. The top ten clones comprise about 0.6% of the sample.

Ten or more counts support this clonotype. What antigen it recognizes has not been identified. No quality values exist for individual bases; no much larger clone is one base distant. What the research found in general, with its limitations: The secondary T-cell response was weaker than the primary response but faster, peaking on day 5 instead of day 15. Because abundant contaminating clonotypes from the bulk population could be contained in FACS-sorted repertoires, computational filtering was required. After the booster, most of the clones that had expanded following primary vaccination were detected again (just under 97% of CD4 and around 90% of CD8), which suggests that memory was broadly maintained. A small fraction of clonotypes showed up in both the CD4 and CD8 compartments, probably as a result of convergent recombination. Because the study included only a couple of donors, the extent to which the findings can be generalized is limited.

CDR1 and CDR2 were assigned from the germline V gene as LGHNA and YSLEER. The CDR3, from cysteine to phenylalanine, totals 16 residues. The retained sequence is limited to the CDR3, 48 bases, with the frame set at the first base. Trimming leaves V shorter by 5 bases and J shorter by 8 bases, with the junction holding 16 bases beyond the gene matches. The origin of this receptor is a man aged 25-45 years who received the YFV17D yellow fever vaccine. Sequenced material: CD4+ T cells sorted from PBMCs, taken 10 days after the yellow fever booster vaccination. This chain is built from TRBV4-3 and TRBJ2-3; 7 of the junction bases match TRBD1. The CDR3 region: CASSSLTGTVMGTQYF. The DNA reads as follows: TGCGCCAGCAGCTCACTGACAGGGACGGTAATGGGTACGCAGTATTTT.